The sequence of this TCR beta chain was determined in a study of blood T cell repertoires in COVID-19. Across the study: Sites across the United States, Italy and Spain contributed samples from acute and convalescent COVID-19. From T cells, B-cell-depleted T cells, or PBMCs came the material, which was cDNA or gDNA.

Per the original methods: Researchers report that nucleated cell counts were estimated from reference gene primer amplification. Repertoires were generated with immunoSEQ multiplex PCR, while TCRdb's copy carries only in-frame clones and drops some. Clone size and V and J calls were adopted from that table, with D and trimming inferred from the DNA. The sample contains about 120,000 clones, 65% to 85% of which appear only once. The sequencing sample was made of peripheral blood. The source of this sequence is a man aged 45-60 years with acute or convalescent COVID-19.

CDR3 residues: CASSQDLSTGELFF. The CDR3 region has the DNA TGTGCCAGCAGCCAAGATCTATCCACCGGGGAGCTGTTTTTT. This chain uses TRBV14 with TRBJ2-2, with D hard to call. With 0 bases removed from V and 4 bases from J, the gap between germline ends came to 6 bases. CDR3 length: 14 amino acids. Germline lookup yields CDR1 SGHDN and CDR2 FVKESK.